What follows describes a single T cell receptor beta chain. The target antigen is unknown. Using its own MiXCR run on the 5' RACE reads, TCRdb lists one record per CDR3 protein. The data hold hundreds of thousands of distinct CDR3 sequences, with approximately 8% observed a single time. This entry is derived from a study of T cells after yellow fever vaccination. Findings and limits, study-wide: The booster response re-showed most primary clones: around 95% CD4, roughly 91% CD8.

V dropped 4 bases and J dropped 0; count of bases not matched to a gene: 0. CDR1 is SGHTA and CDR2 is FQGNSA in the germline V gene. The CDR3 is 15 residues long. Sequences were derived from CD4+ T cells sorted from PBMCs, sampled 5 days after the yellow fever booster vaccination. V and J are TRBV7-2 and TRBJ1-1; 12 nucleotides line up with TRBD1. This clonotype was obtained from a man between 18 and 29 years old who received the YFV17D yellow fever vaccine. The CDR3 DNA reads TGTGCCAGCAGCTGGGACAGGGGGCTGAACACTGAAGCTTTCTTT. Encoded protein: CASSWDRGLNTEAFF.